Included here is one T cell receptor (beta chain) sequence, with context. The antigen is undetermined. The method was immunoSEQ multiplex PCR; TCRdb's version includes in-frame clones alone and lacks a portion of them. The sample carries approximately 40,000 clones, around three quarters recorded once. This sample was taken from a study of high-grade serous ovarian cancer treatment subgroups. Study observations and caveats: Different patients shared almost no repertoire; same-patient tumors shared roughly 0.095 to 0.85. Repertoire analysis covered CDR3 alone, not CDR1 or CDR2. TCR clonal relatedness correlated positively with neoantigen level.

Tumor samples were taken before definitive surgery or chemotherapy. The germline V gene encodes CDR1 SGHTA and CDR2 FQGTGA. Trimming cost V 5 bases and J 4 bases, with 18 bases left between them. The CDR3 spans 16 residues. Sequenced: tumor tissue. J is TRBJ2-1 and V is TRBV7-3; D gene ambiguous. The TCR comes from a human donor with high-grade serous ovarian cancer. CDR3 residues: CASSPQSLSRYNEQFF. CDR3 coding DNA: TGTGCCAGCAGCCCCCAGAGCCTTTCTAGGTACAATGAGCAGTTCTTC.